A single sample gave rise to the 24 T cell receptor beta chains below, sequenced in a study of post-analysis software for immune sequencing data. General study results and limits: About 5 TRBV segments (TRBV5-6, TRBV5-1 and TRBV20-1 among them) occurred more frequently in patients than in controls.

Included in the TCR beta cDNA libraries were unique molecular identifiers. TCRdb used MiXCR to reprocess the PCR reads, holding one entry per CDR3 protein. The sample lists hundreds of thousands of distinct CDR3 sequences, around 64% seen once, with 11% in the top ten. These receptors' targets are unknown. The sequenced sample was blood. These receptors came from a girl aged 2-10 years with multiple sclerosis.

The CDR3 DNA is TGCAGCTCCACAGGGAGCGCGGACACTGAAGCTTTCTTT. This gives the protein CSSTGSADTEAFF. The gene calls are TRBV29-1 and TRBJ1-1; D is possibly TRBD1 (6 bases). CDR1 is SQVTM, CDR2 ANQGSEA, per germline. The germline V and J ends were trimmed by 8 bases and 3 bases, with 16 bases remaining between them. The CDR3 extends over 13 amino acids.

This clonotype was picked up a small number of times. The chain carries TRBV6-5 and TRBJ2-4; 9 bases map to TRBD1. The better agreement between TRBJ2-7 and the DNA end casts doubt on the J call. CDR1 is MNHEY and CDR2 is SVGAGI in the germline V gene. The length of the CDR3 is 15 residues. DNA for the CDR3: TGTGCCAGCAGTTATCCGGGACAGGGATCACACGAGCAGTACTTC. This codes for CASSYPGQGSHEQYF.

The chain couples TRBV29-1 to TRBJ1-2; 9 positions match TRBD1. This CDR3 comprises 12 residues. Germline assignment: CDR1 SQVTM and CDR2 ANQGSEA. After removal of 7 bases from V and 8 bases from J, the junction contained 8 bases not matched to a gene. The CDR3 loop reads CSAGTGREGYTF. DNA for the CDR3: TGCAGCGCCGGGACAGGGCGGGAGGGCTACACCTTC.

The rearrangement joins TRBV20-1 to TRBJ2-3, with a tentative D call TRBD2 (5 bases). CDR3 length equals 16 residues. The germline V gene encodes CDR1 DFQATT and CDR2 SNEGSKA (reference sequence). The germline V and J ends were trimmed by 2 bases and 3 bases, with 18 bases remaining between them. Written as DNA, the CDR3 is TGCAGTGCTAGAACTACGTCCGGGAAAGGGACAGATACGCAGTATTTT. This gives the protein CSARTTSGKGTDTQYF.

V is TRBV5-5 and J is TRBJ2-1, with TRBD1 matching 9 bases. Per germline, CDR1 SGHKS and CDR2 YYEKEE (reference sequence). The CDR3 sequence is 15 residues long. The J segment lost 8 bases and the V segment lost 2 bases, leaving 8 bases of the junction unmatched. CDR3 in amino acids: CASSFWTGERDEQFF. The CDR3, as DNA: TGTGCCAGCAGCTTCTGGACAGGGGAGAGGGATGAGCAGTTCTTC.

The chain has TRBV12-3 or TRBV12-4 and TRBJ2-7, with TRBD2 identical over 7 bases. The J segment lost 6 bases and the V segment lost 6 bases, leaving 8 bases of the junction unmatched. The CDR3 runs 13 residues. CDR3 DNA: TGTGCCAGCAGCTCCGGGACTATCCGCGAGCAGTACTTC. This sequence encodes CASSSGTIREQYF.

This chain uses TRBV28 with TRBJ2-5; TRBD2 matches 8 bases. Trimming cost V 4 bases and J 5 bases; bases outside gene matches: 0. The CDR3 is 12 amino acids. Per germline, CDR1 MDHEN and CDR2 SYDVKM. The chain's CDR3 is CASSSSGETQYF. The CDR3 DNA is TGTGCCAGCAGTTCTAGCGGGGAGACCCAGTACTTC.

The chain has TRBV3-1 and TRBJ1-5, with unresolved D. V was clipped by 0 bases and J by 5 bases, with 5 bases between them. The length of the CDR3 is 13 residues. In germline, CDR1 is LGHDT, CDR2 YNNKEL (reference sequence). In DNA form, the CDR3 reads TGTGCCAGCAGCCAAGATCTGGATCAGCCCCAGCATTTT. Its translation is CASSQDLDQPQHF. The whole variable domain, remainder taken from reference TRBV3-1 and TRBJ1-5, is DTAVSQTPKYLVTQMGNDKSIKCEQNLGHDTMYWYKQDSKKFLKIMFSYNNKELIINETVPNRFSPKSPDKAHLNLHINSLELGDSAVYFCASSQDLDQPQHFGDGTRLSIL.

The chain couples TRBV6-1 to TRBJ1-5; D remains unclear. The CDR3 consists of 14 residues. V lost 4 bases, J lost 9 bases, and 16 bases lay in between. The germline gives CDR1 MNHNS, CDR2 SASEGT. Here the CDR3 DNA reads TGTGCCAGCAGTGGTGGGGTGTACTTCCGGCCCCAGCATTTT. This gives the protein CASSGGVYFRPQHF.

The rearrangement uses TRBV29-1 and TRBJ1-1; D remains ambiguous. Germline assignment: CDR1 SQVTM and CDR2 ANQGSEA. The CDR3 is 13 amino acids. Trimming shortened V by 5 bases and J by 0 bases, and 10 bases separated the two germline ends. Here the CDR3 DNA reads TGCAGCGTTCACGGAGACATGAACACTGAAGCTTTCTTT. Translation: CSVHGDMNTEAFF.

This clonotype turned up a few times. V is TRBV6-1 and J is TRBJ2-7; D may be TRBD2 (6 bases). The CDR3 extends over 14 amino acids. The V gene's germline CDR1 is MNHNS and CDR2 SASEGT. Trimming left V 3 bases short and J 3 bases short, with 12 bases between. CDR3 in amino acids: CASSEIGGIYEQYF. The CDR3 nucleotides read TGTGCCAGCAGTGAGATTGGAGGGATCTACGAGCAGTACTTC.

V usage is TRBV20-1 and J usage is TRBJ2-7; 7 nucleotides line up with TRBD2. V lost 1 base, J lost 2 bases, and 5 bases stayed unmatched. This CDR3 region has 14 residues. The germline V gene encodes CDR1 DFQATT and CDR2 SNEGSKA (reference sequence). The DNA for the CDR3 is TGCAGTGCTAGAGTGTCTAGCGGCGCCTACGAGCAGTACTTC. Translated: CSARVSSGAYEQYF.

The chain links TRBV10-3 to TRBJ2-6, with 7 bases lining up with TRBD1. CDR1 is ENHRY and CDR2 is SYGVKD in the germline V gene. The CDR3 runs 18 residues. V gave up 6 bases and J gave up 0 bases; unmatched junction bases: 11. The CDR3 reads CAIRTTGTDPSGANVLTF. In nucleotides, the CDR3 is TGTGCCATCAGGACGACCGGGACAGATCCCTCTGGGGCCAACGTCCTGACTTTC.

This clonotype was detected only a few times. The V and J genes are TRBV3-1 and TRBJ2-5; either TRBD1 or TRBD2 may fit D (5 bases each). V was cut by 4 bases and J by 0 bases, with 12 bases left in between. CDR1 and CDR2 from the germline V gene are LGHDT and YNNKEL (reference sequence). The CDR3 has 15 amino acids. The CDR3 is CASSPGAGDQETQYF. In DNA form, the CDR3 reads TGTGCCAGCAGCCCCGGGGCCGGAGACCAAGAGACCCAGTACTTC.

The rearrangement links TRBV7-2 to TRBJ1-5; D gene uncertain. V lost 1 base, J lost 6 bases, and 7 bases lay in between. CDR3 length: 13 residues. Germline V gene lookup returns CDR1 SGHTA and CDR2 FQGNSA. The CDR3 region has the DNA TGTGCCAGCAGCTTAGACATCGGTCAGCCCCAGCATTTT. This encodes CASSLDIGQPQHF.

This chain uses TRBV11-2 with TRBJ2-7, with TRBD2 as a possible D gene (7 bases). The CDR3 runs to 14 residues. The V gene lost 3 bases and the J gene lost 3 bases, with 12 bases spanning the gap. CDR1 is SGHAT and CDR2 is FQNNGV in the germline V gene. The CDR3: CASSFWEGDYEQYF. CDR3 nucleotides: TGTGCCAGCAGCTTTTGGGAGGGGGACTACGAGCAGTACTTC.

The chain links TRBV7-8 to TRBJ1-2, with unresolved D. This CDR3 contains 15 residues. Trimming left V 2 bases short and J 3 bases short, with 13 bases between. Germline lookup yields CDR1 SGHVS and CDR2 FQNEAQ. In DNA form, the CDR3 reads TGTGCCAGCAGCTTATCATCCGGGTCCTACTATGGCTACACCTTC. It translates to CASSLSSGSYYGYTF.

The chain joins TRBV10-3 to TRBJ1-5; TRBD1 agrees at 7 bases. V was pared by 7 bases and J by 2 bases, with 23 bases of the junction left unmatched. CDR1 and CDR2 from the germline V gene are ENHRY and SYGVKD. This CDR3 contains 20 residues. The CDR3 DNA sequence: TGTGCCATCAAGGCCTGGGCGGAGACCAACAGGGGTGTTGGCAATCAGCCCCAGCATTTT. Protein: CAIKAWAETNRGVGNQPQHF.

The CDR3: CASSPIAGEGADTQYF. The CDR3 coding sequence is TGTGCCAGCAGCCCCATAGCGGGAGAGGGGGCAGATACGCAGTATTTT. The chain combines TRBV7-3 with TRBJ2-3; 9 bases are shared with TRBD2. Losses at the gene ends were 5 bases for V and 4 bases for J; bases not matched to a gene: 10. This CDR3 is built from 16 residues. Germline V gene lookup returns CDR1 SGHTA and CDR2 FQGTGA.

The chain links TRBV12-3 or TRBV12-4 to TRBJ2-3; tentative D call: TRBD1 (5 bases). With 6 bases removed from V and 1 base from J, the gap between germline ends came to 14 bases. This CDR3 contains 15 residues. In nucleotides, the CDR3 is TGTGCCAGCAGACTCAGGGTAGGGGGCACAGATACGCAGTATTTT. It codes for CASRLRVGGTDTQYF.

The CDR3 coding sequence is TGTGCCAGCAGCTCACAAGCGGGATCAATTGATGAGCAGTTCTTC. This codes for CASSSQAGSIDEQFF. The V call is TRBV11-2, the J call TRBJ2-1, with 7 bases matching TRBD2. Germline V gene lookup returns CDR1 SGHAT and CDR2 FQNNGV. CDR3 length: 15 amino acids. Trimming at V came to 4 bases and at J to 8 bases, leaving 11 bases not matched to a gene.

CDR3 DNA: TGTGCCAGCAGAGCGACTACCCCCAAAGAGACCCAGTACTTC. Protein product: CASRATTPKETQYF. This chain joins TRBV2 and TRBJ2-5; D may be TRBD2 (5 bases). Germline lookup yields CDR1 SNHLY and CDR2 FYNNEI. The V gene lost 6 bases and the J gene lost 3 bases, with 14 bases spanning the gap. The CDR3 runs to 14 residues.

This sequence joins TRBV4-2 and TRBJ2-1, with D uncertain. Germline loops: CDR1 LGHNA, CDR2 YNFKEQ. The CDR3 sequence is 13 residues long. Trimming shortened V by 1 base and J by 8 bases, and 9 bases separated the two germline ends. CDR3 coding DNA: TGTGCCAGCAGCCAAGGCGCCGTGGATGAGCAGTTCTTC. Its translation is CASSQGAVDEQFF.

The chain recombines TRBV11-2 with TRBJ2-7, with TRBD2 identical over 7 bases. Germline-derived CDR1 and CDR2 are SGHAT and FQNNGV. The CDR3 is made up of 15 amino acids. V lost 5 bases to trimming and J lost 3 bases; unmatched junction nucleotides: 10. CDR3 sequence reads: CASSGDAGLNYEQYF. CDR3 nucleotide sequence: TGTGCCAGCAGCGGTGATGCGGGACTAAACTACGAGCAGTACTTC.